The 15 T cell receptor beta chains below were found in one sample sequenced in a study of blood T cell repertoires in COVID-19. The repertoire was sequenced with immunoSEQ multiplex PCR; TCRdb's copy has only in-frame clones and lacks some. The sample gives around 230,000 clones, 82% of which show up once; approximately 16% is in the top ten. The sample taken for sequencing was PBMCs or T cells enriched from blood (not recorded which). The receptors shown here come from a man in his forties or fifties who had recovered from COVID-19.

This clone was observed many times. This chain uses TRBV9 with TRBJ1-4; 7 bases map to TRBD1. The germline gives CDR1 SGDLS, CDR2 YYNGEE. There are 14 residues in the CDR3. With 6 bases clipped from V and 7 bases from J, the junction kept 9 bases outside the gene matches. The CDR3 here is CASNLQGNGEKLFF. Here the CDR3 DNA reads TGTGCCAGCAATCTACAGGGGAACGGTGAAAAACTGTTTTTT.

The chain links TRBV5-1 to TRBJ1-4; TRBD1 is a possible D gene (5 bases). Germline CDR1 SGHRS, CDR2 YFSETQ. The CDR3 spans 15 residues. Trimming cost V 6 bases and J 0 bases, with 12 bases left between them. The CDR3 nucleotides are TGCGCCAGCACCGCCTCGACAGCAACTAATGAAAAACTGTTTTTT. It yields the protein CASTASTATNEKLFF.

This clone occurred once. This rearrangement joins TRBV28 to TRBJ1-4; 11 positions agree with TRBD1. Trimming at V came to 6 bases and at J to 10 bases, leaving 7 bases not matched to a gene. The V gene's germline CDR1 is MDHEN and CDR2 SYDVKM. CDR3 size: 14 residues. As DNA, the CDR3 is TGTGCCAGCAGGACACGGACAGGGGGCGGAAAACTGTTTTTT. It translates to CASRTRTGGGKLFF.

The chain uses TRBV7-9 and TRBJ1-3; perhaps TRBD1 as D (6 bases). This CDR3 has 15 residues. Trimming removed 5 bases from V and 0 bases from J, with 11 bases in between. Looked up from germline, CDR1 is SEHNR and CDR2 is FQNEAQ (reference sequence). Written as DNA, the CDR3 is TGTGCCAGCAGCCCGGACAGAAGCTCTGGAAACACCATATATTTT. Translated, it gives CASSPDRSSGNTIYF.

The rearrangement joins TRBV7-3 to TRBJ2-3, with D perhaps matching TRBD1 (6 bases). The CDR3 totals 15 residues. Trimming left V 4 bases short and J 1 base short, with 12 bases between. The V gene's germline CDR1 is SGHTA and CDR2 FQGTGA. The CDR3 here is CASSSQGMGTDTQYF. The CDR3 DNA is TGTGCCAGCAGCTCACAGGGAATGGGCACAGATACGCAGTATTTT.

The chain employs TRBV19 and TRBJ1-5; the match to TRBD1 covers 10 bases. Germline values: CDR1 LNHDA, CDR2 SQIVND (reference sequence). The ends lost 3 bases at V and 4 bases at J; junction bases unmatched: 6. The CDR3 has 16 residues. The CDR3 loop reads CASSIRDRGQNQPQHF. CDR3 DNA sequence: TGTGCCAGTAGTATCCGGGACAGGGGCCAGAATCAGCCCCAGCATTTT.

The gene calls are TRBV6-5 and TRBJ2-1; 11 bases line up with TRBD2. The ends lost 7 bases at V and 6 bases at J; junction bases unmatched: 2. Germline V gene data show CDR1 as MNHEY and CDR2 as SVGAGI. The CDR3 loop spans 13 amino acids. The CDR3: CASNLAGGNEQFF. The CDR3 DNA reads TGTGCCAGCAACCTAGCGGGAGGCAATGAGCAGTTCTTC.

This sequence joins TRBV2 and TRBJ1-6; possibly TRBD1 for D (6 bases). The CDR3 length is 15 residues. Trimming shortened V by 6 bases and J by 8 bases, and 17 bases separated the two germline ends. Germline-derived CDR1 and CDR2 are SNHLY and FYNNEI. CDR3 sequence (DNA): TGTGCCAGCAGCCTCCGGGACACGGCCGATTCACCCCTCCACTTT. Amino acids: CASSLRDTADSPLHF.

The V gene is TRBV19, the J gene TRBJ1-5; TRBD1 aligns across 8 bases. With 3 bases clipped from V and 9 bases from J, the junction kept 13 bases outside the gene matches. CDR1 and CDR2 from the germline V gene are LNHDA and SQIVND (reference sequence). CDR3 length equals 16 residues. CDR3: CASSMRWGQDLGPQHF. The DNA for the CDR3 is TGTGCCAGTAGTATGCGGTGGGGACAGGACCTCGGGCCCCAGCATTTT.

The CDR3 DNA sequence: TGTGCCAGCTCACCCCGACAGGGTGTGGGCACTGAAGCTTTCTTT. It is translated as CASSPRQGVGTEAFF. The V call is TRBV18, the J call TRBJ1-1; 7 bases agree with TRBD1. Germline lookup yields CDR1 KGHSH and CDR2 LQKENI. The CDR3 has 15 amino acids. V dropped 3 bases and J dropped 4; count of bases not matched to a gene: 8.

This clone was seen a handful of times. The same CDR3 arises from other DNA sequences in this sample as well. The chain employs TRBV5-1 and TRBJ1-2; the match to TRBD1 covers 8 bases. Germline V gene data show CDR1 as SGHRS and CDR2 as YFSETQ. Germline trimming cut 3 bases from V and 4 bases from J; bases unmatched to any gene: 5. CDR3 size: 14 residues. This CDR3 is CASSSLTGGYGYTF. For the CDR3, the DNA is TGCGCCAGCAGCTCTCTTACAGGGGGCTATGGCTACACCTTC.

The chain uses TRBV5-4 and TRBJ2-6, with 10 bases that match TRBD1. Germline-derived CDR1 and CDR2 are SGHNT and YYREEE (reference sequence). CDR3 length equals 20 residues. Trimming cost V 0 bases and J 0 bases; bases outside gene matches: 9. This CDR3 is CASSLALGDRGPSGANVLTF. CDR3 DNA: TGTGCCAGCAGCTTGGCTTTAGGGGACAGGGGCCCCTCTGGGGCCAACGTCCTGACTTTC.

The chain joins TRBV28 to TRBJ2-2; 11 positions match TRBD2. This CDR3 spans 16 amino acids. V lost 6 bases and J lost 4; bases outside the gene matches: 7. Germline CDR1 and CDR2: MDHEN and SYDVKM. CDR3 sequence (DNA): TGTGCCAGCAGGCCTTCTAGCGGGAGGAGCACCGGGGAGCTGTTTTTT. Translation gives CASRPSSGRSTGELFF.

The CDR3 bases are TGCGCCAGCAGCCAAGACGGGGCCGGGAGGAGGAACACTGAAGCTTTCTTT. Protein: CASSQDGAGRRNTEAFF. V and J are TRBV4-1 and TRBJ1-1; D is possibly TRBD1 (5 bases). The germline V gene has CDR1 MGHRA and CDR2 YSYEKL. This CDR3 is built from 17 residues. The V end lost 0 bases, the J end lost 1 base, and 15 bases lay between the germline ends.

The genes are TRBV7-2 and TRBJ1-1; unclear D gene. V lost 5 bases to trimming and J lost 2 bases, with 12 bases between them. The germline V gene has CDR1 SGHTA and CDR2 FQGNSA. The CDR3 is 14 residues long. The CDR3 region has the DNA TGTGCCAGCAGCCCGGGAGGCGTCAACACTGAAGCTTTCTTT. Encoded protein: CASSPGGVNTEAFF.